These 27 T cell receptor beta chains were all obtained from the same sample, sequenced in a study of T-cell reconstitution after alpha-beta-depleted transplantation in children. Unique molecular identifiers were used in preparing the TCRbeta library. One entry per CDR3 protein, called by TCRdb with MiXCR from the PCR reads. The sample shows 200,000 to 300,000 distinct CDR3 sequences, about 26% of them seen only once. The specimen comprised PBMCs, sampled before TCRalphabeta/CD19-depleted stem cell transplant. These receptors all stem from a girl aged 2 to 9 with Fanconi anemia, due to receive a stem cell transplant.

Only one count was recorded for this clonotype. One base away lies a much larger clone, so this may be a sequencing read error. V and J are TRBV5-1 and TRBJ2-7; 7 nucleotides line up with TRBD1. Germline V lookup: CDR1 SGHRS, CDR2 YFSETQ. This CDR3 has 13 residues. The CDR3 is CASSFGQDLEHYF. CDR3 DNA: TGCGCCAGCAGCTTCGGACAGGACCTCGAGCATTACTTC.

The V call is TRBV5-5, the J call TRBJ2-7; perhaps TRBD1 as D (6 bases). In germline, CDR1 is SGHKS, CDR2 YYEKEE (reference sequence). This CDR3 has 13 amino acids. The ends were cut back, 8 bases at V and 1 base at J, with 13 bases in the middle. CDR3 in DNA: TGTGCCAGTACGACAGGAACTTCCTACGAGCAGTACTTC. Its protein is CASTTGTSYEQYF.

This chain links TRBV9 with TRBJ2-2; 10 bases match TRBD1. This CDR3 is 17 amino acids long. The V segment lost 0 bases and the J segment 2 bases; nucleotides outside the gene matches: 4. CDR1 is SGDLS and CDR2 is YYNGEE in the germline V gene. CDR3 nucleotide sequence: TGTGCCAGCAGCGTAGGGGGACAGGGGACTAACACCGGGGAGCTGTTTTTT. It specifies CASSVGGQGTNTGELFF.

This clonotype was counted many times. The chain carries TRBV20-1 and TRBJ2-2; 13 nucleotides line up with TRBD2. The CDR3 is made up of 18 amino acids. Trimming took 5 bases from V and 8 from J; bases not matched to a gene: 17. Per germline, CDR1 DFQATT and CDR2 SNEGSKA (reference sequence). CDR3 in DNA: TGCAGTGCTCCAAATATAGGGACTAGCGGGACACTAGCTGGGGAGCTGTTTTTT. Translating it yields CSAPNIGTSGTLAGELFF.

The chain links TRBV29-1 to TRBJ2-1; D remains ambiguous. Trimming took 4 bases from V and 2 from J, leaving 12 bases between them. Germline values: CDR1 SQVTM, CDR2 ANQGSEA. This CDR3 contains 14 residues. DNA of the CDR3: TGCAGCGTTGCTTTAGCCCCAGCCTACAATGAGCAGTTCTTC. Translating gives CSVALAPAYNEQFF.

This clonotype was recorded at least ten times. The V call is TRBV7-6, the J call TRBJ2-5; D ambiguous. This CDR3 is 15 amino acids long. CDR1 and CDR2 from the germline V gene are SGHVS and FNYEAQ. The V and J ends lost 5 bases and 5 bases respectively, with 18 bases between them. The CDR3 sequence: CASSRSRIGSETQYF. The CDR3 bases are TGTGCCAGCAGCCGAAGCCGCATCGGTTCGGAGACCCAGTACTTC.

In its sample, this clonotype was seen many times. The J gene is TRBJ1-1, the V gene TRBV29-1, with TRBD1 as a possible D gene (5 bases). The V end was cut by 3 bases, the J end by 0 bases, with 8 bases between. CDR1 is SQVTM, CDR2 ANQGSEA, per germline. This CDR3 has 13 amino acids. CDR3 coding DNA: TGCAGCGTTGAGAGACAGATGAACACTGAAGCTTTCTTT. Amino acids: CSVERQMNTEAFF.

The chain combines TRBV5-1 with TRBJ2-1; D gene unclear. This CDR3 is built from 15 residues. Trimming stripped 0 bases from V and 5 bases from J, with 12 bases between. Germline CDR1 reads SGHRS; CDR2 reads YFSETQ. This CDR3 reads CASSLELSTHNEQFF. CDR3 coding DNA: TGCGCCAGCAGCTTGGAGCTGTCGACCCACAATGAGCAGTTCTTC.

The rearrangement uses TRBV6-2 or TRBV6-3 and TRBJ2-3, with TRBD2 matching over 8 bases. Per the germline V gene, CDR1 is MNHEY and CDR2 is SVGEGT. There are 17 residues in the CDR3. Trimming removed 5 bases from V and 3 bases from J; junction bases left unmatched: 13. CDR3 sequence: CASSPLVRASGTDTQYF. CDR3 sequence (DNA): TGTGCCAGCAGTCCCCTCGTTCGGGCTAGCGGGACAGATACGCAGTATTTT.

This clonotype was counted a few times. The gene calls are TRBV20-1 and TRBJ2-3; 7 bases line up with TRBD1. The germline CDR1 and CDR2 sequences are DFQATT and SNEGSKA (reference sequence). The V and J ends lost 3 bases and 2 bases, in that order; junction bases with no gene match: 5. CDR3 length equals 14 residues. The CDR3 bases are TGCAGTGCTAGCGGGACAGACAACACAGATACGCAGTATTTT. Its translation is CSASGTDNTDTQYF.

This clonotype appeared once. The chain has TRBV20-1 and TRBJ2-3; the match to TRBD2 covers 8 bases. J gave up 8 bases and V 6 bases, and 10 bases lay outside the gene matches. The CDR3 covers 13 residues. CDR1 DFQATT and CDR2 SNEGSKA come from the germline V gene (reference sequence). CDR3 amino acids: CSARTSFHPTQYF. The CDR3 DNA is TGCAGTGCGAGGACTAGCTTCCATCCTACGCAGTATTTT.

V gene TRBV19 combines with J gene TRBJ2-1, with D maybe TRBD1 (5 bases). V was cut by 4 bases and J by 0 bases, with 10 bases left in between. Looked up from germline, CDR1 is LNHDA and CDR2 is SQIVND (reference sequence). The CDR3 totals 15 residues. CDR3 DNA sequence: TGTGCCAGTAGTACGGACATTCGCTCCTACAATGAGCAGTTCTTC. It is translated as CASSTDIRSYNEQFF. Full variable domain (missing parts from reference TRBV19 and TRBJ2-1): DGGITQSPKYLFRKEGQNVTLSCEQNLNHDAMYWYRQDPGQGLRLIYYSQIVNDFQKGDIAEGYSVSREKKESFPLTVTSAQKNPTAFYLCASSTDIRSYNEQFFGPGTRLTVL.

This clonotype came up a few times. This chain joins TRBV29-1 and TRBJ1-1, with D uncertain. Deletions cut 7 bases from V and 1 base from J, with 7 bases between. Germline assignment: CDR1 SQVTM and CDR2 ANQGSEA. The CDR3 contains 11 residues. Written as DNA, the CDR3 is TGCAGCGCCAGGAAGAACACTGAAGCTTTCTTT. The encoded protein is CSARKNTEAFF.

This clonotype was seen repeatedly, ten times or more. The V call is TRBV15, the J call TRBJ2-2; D not certain. CDR1 LNHNV and CDR2 YYDKDF come from the germline V gene (reference sequence). The CDR3 has 13 amino acids. V was trimmed by 3 bases and J by 6 bases, leaving 8 bases between them. CDR3 in DNA: TGTGCCACCAGCAGTTCTCACTCCGGGGAGCTGTTTTTT. Its protein product is CATSSSHSGELFF.

This clonotype was found many times. The rearrangement joins TRBV28 to TRBJ2-7, with 10 nucleotides matching TRBD2. With 8 bases clipped from V and 5 bases from J, the junction kept 15 bases outside the gene matches. Germline values: CDR1 MDHEN, CDR2 SYDVKM. This CDR3 comprises 16 residues. Here the CDR3 DNA reads TGTGCCAGCGCCTCCGTAGGTAGCGGGAGGTCCCACGAGCAGTACTTC. As protein: CASASVGSGRSHEQYF. Full variable domain (outside the CDR3, taken from reference TRBV28 and TRBJ2-7): DVKVTQSSRYLVKRTGEKVFLECVQDMDHENMFWYRQDPGLGLRLIYFSYDVKMKEKGDIPEGYSVSREKKERFSLILESASTNQTSMYLCASASVGSGRSHEQYFGPGTRLTVT.

The J gene is TRBJ2-7, the V gene TRBV20-1; 9 nucleotides align to TRBD2. The J segment lost 2 bases and the V segment lost 0 bases, leaving 5 bases of the junction unmatched. The CDR3 has 15 amino acids. In germline, CDR1 is DFQATT, CDR2 SNEGSKA (reference sequence). The CDR3 loop reads CSARDVERGAYEQYF. CDR3 nucleotides: TGCAGTGCTAGAGATGTCGAGCGGGGGGCCTACGAGCAGTACTTC.

A few counts support this clonotype. This sequence joins TRBV18 and TRBJ2-1, with 8 nucleotides matching TRBD2. V gave up 3 bases and J gave up 3 bases; unmatched junction bases: 7. The CDR3 totals 16 residues. The germline gives CDR1 KGHSH, CDR2 LQKENI. CDR3 sequence reads: CASSPQRGGHYNEQFF. CDR3 in DNA: TGTGCCAGCTCACCCCAACGGGGGGGCCACTACAATGAGCAGTTCTTC.

In its sample, this clonotype was seen many times. The CDR3 loop reads CSVDWGGVGYTF. The CDR3 region has the DNA TGCAGCGTTGACTGGGGAGGGGTCGGCTACACCTTC. This rearrangement joins TRBV29-1 to TRBJ1-2, with D possibly being TRBD1 (5 bases). The length of the CDR3 is 12 residues. Trimming stripped 3 bases from V and 8 bases from J, with 13 bases between. Per the germline V gene, CDR1 is SQVTM and CDR2 is ANQGSEA.

This chain links TRBV15 with TRBJ2-7; 7 bases line up with TRBD1. J gave up 4 bases and V 4 bases, and 7 bases lay outside the gene matches. This CDR3 is built from 14 residues. Germline values: CDR1 LNHNV, CDR2 YYDKDF (reference sequence). The CDR3: CATSKSGRGYEQYF. CDR3 in DNA: TGTGCCACCAGCAAGTCGGGCAGGGGGTACGAGCAGTACTTC.

The rearrangement joins TRBV29-1 to TRBJ2-1, with no clear D. The CDR3 extends over 11 amino acids. Deletions cut 2 bases from V and 4 bases from J, with 3 bases between. The germline CDR1 and CDR2 sequences are SQVTM and ANQGSEA. Here the CDR3 reads CSVEPYNEQFF. The CDR3, as DNA: TGCAGCGTTGAACCTTACAATGAGCAGTTCTTC.

There are a few counts of this clonotype. The chain couples TRBV20-1 to TRBJ2-1, with 13 bases that match TRBD2. This CDR3 comprises 13 residues. Per the germline V gene, CDR1 is DFQATT and CDR2 is SNEGSKA (reference sequence). V lost 5 bases to trimming and J lost 5 bases; unmatched junction nucleotides: 0. CDR3 loop: CSAGTSGNNEQFF. In DNA, the CDR3 is TGCAGTGCTGGGACTAGCGGGAACAATGAGCAGTTCTTC.

V is TRBV20-1 and J is TRBJ2-5; D not certain. The V end lost 5 bases, the J end lost 5 bases, and 18 bases lay between the germline ends. CDR1 is DFQATT and CDR2 is SNEGSKA in the germline V gene (reference sequence). The CDR3 contains 14 residues. The DNA for the CDR3 is TGCAGTGCTCAAGGAAGAACGTCTCGCGAGACCCAGTACTTC. The encoded protein is CSAQGRTSRETQYF.

The table lists this clonotype with a few counts. The chain joins TRBV5-5 to TRBJ1-2; D is perhaps TRBD1 (5 bases). V shed 2 bases and J shed 1 base, with 18 bases lying between them. The CDR3 is 17 amino acids. Germline assignment: CDR1 SGHKS and CDR2 YYEKEE (reference sequence). The CDR3 nucleotides are TGTGCCAGCAGCTTAGGGAGCCCAGGGCGCCTTAACTATGGCTACACCTTC. It encodes CASSLGSPGRLNYGYTF.

This rearrangement joins TRBV29-1 to TRBJ2-3; D may be TRBD1 or TRBD2 (5 bases each). V lost 3 bases and J 0 bases, leaving 10 bases between the germline ends. Per the germline V gene, CDR1 is SQVTM and CDR2 is ANQGSEA. The CDR3 covers 14 residues. The CDR3 region is CSVDPGASTDTQYF. CDR3 in DNA: TGCAGCGTTGATCCCGGGGCTAGCACAGATACGCAGTATTTT.

This clonotype was picked up many times. The J gene is TRBJ2-1, the V gene TRBV20-1; TRBD2 might be the D (5 bases). The CDR3 contains 13 residues. The ends were cut back, 6 bases at V and 6 bases at J, with 15 bases in the middle. The V gene's germline CDR1 is DFQATT and CDR2 SNEGSKA (reference sequence). CDR3 loop: CSANFLAGNEQFF. The CDR3 region has the DNA TGCAGTGCCAATTTTCTAGCAGGCAATGAGCAGTTCTTC.

This clonotype occurred a few times. The chain joins TRBV20-1 to TRBJ2-2; D is possibly TRBD2 (6 bases). V gave up 2 bases and J gave up 1 base, with 23 bases separating them. CDR3 length: 19 residues. Germline V gene sequence: CDR1 DFQATT, CDR2 SNEGSKA (reference sequence). CDR3 region: CSARKSREVLRRNTGELFF. In DNA form, the CDR3 reads TGCAGTGCTAGAAAGTCCAGGGAGGTGTTGCGGCGGAACACCGGGGAGCTGTTTTTT.

In DNA, the CDR3 is TGTGCCAGCAGCAACTACAGGGGTGACAATGAGCAGTTCTTC. This encodes CASSNYRGDNEQFF. This chain uses TRBV7-8 with TRBJ2-1; TRBD1 matches at 7 bases. J lost 5 bases, V lost 5 bases, and 6 bases had no gene match. Germline-derived CDR1 and CDR2 are SGHVS and FQNEAQ. The CDR3 is 14 residues long.